This TCR beta chain stems from a study of T cell responses to AZD1222 COVID-19 vaccine. Overall study results and limits: Donors skewed white British and female; clonal diversity was possibly underestimated.

Assay used: immunoSEQ multiplex PCR; TCRdb lists only in-frame clones, some missing. Of some 180,000 clones detected, 90% to 95% appear once; the ten largest clones hold over 1.5%. A note on this clone: Its matching antigen is unknown.

The source material was peripheral blood, sampled 28 days after the second AZD1222 dose. The receptor comes from an adult who received the AZD1222 COVID-19 vaccine.

CDR3: CSVRYNEKLFF. DNA for the CDR3: TGCAGCGTACGATATAATGAAAAACTGTTTTTT. The chain uses TRBV29-1 and TRBJ1-4; unclear D gene. Germline-derived CDR1 and CDR2 are SQVTM and ANQGSEA. The CDR3 length is 11 residues. V dropped 6 bases and J dropped 4 bases, with 6 bases sitting between them.